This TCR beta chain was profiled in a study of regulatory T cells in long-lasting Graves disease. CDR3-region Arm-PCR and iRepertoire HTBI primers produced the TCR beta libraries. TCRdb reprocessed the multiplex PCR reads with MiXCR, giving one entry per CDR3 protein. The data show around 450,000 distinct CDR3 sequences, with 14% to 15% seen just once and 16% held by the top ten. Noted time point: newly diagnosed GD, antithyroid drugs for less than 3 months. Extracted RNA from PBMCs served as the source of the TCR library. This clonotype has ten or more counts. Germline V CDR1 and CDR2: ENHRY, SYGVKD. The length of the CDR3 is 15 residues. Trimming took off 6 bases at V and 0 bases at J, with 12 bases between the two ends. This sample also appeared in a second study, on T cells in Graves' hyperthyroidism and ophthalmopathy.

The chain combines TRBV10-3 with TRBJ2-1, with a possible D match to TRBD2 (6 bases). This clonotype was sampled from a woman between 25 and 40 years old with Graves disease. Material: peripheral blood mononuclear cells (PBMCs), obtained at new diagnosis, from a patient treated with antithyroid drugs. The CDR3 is CAIRIGTGSYNEQFF. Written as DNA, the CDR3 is TGTGCCATCAGGATCGGGACTGGCTCCTACAATGAGCAGTTCTTC.